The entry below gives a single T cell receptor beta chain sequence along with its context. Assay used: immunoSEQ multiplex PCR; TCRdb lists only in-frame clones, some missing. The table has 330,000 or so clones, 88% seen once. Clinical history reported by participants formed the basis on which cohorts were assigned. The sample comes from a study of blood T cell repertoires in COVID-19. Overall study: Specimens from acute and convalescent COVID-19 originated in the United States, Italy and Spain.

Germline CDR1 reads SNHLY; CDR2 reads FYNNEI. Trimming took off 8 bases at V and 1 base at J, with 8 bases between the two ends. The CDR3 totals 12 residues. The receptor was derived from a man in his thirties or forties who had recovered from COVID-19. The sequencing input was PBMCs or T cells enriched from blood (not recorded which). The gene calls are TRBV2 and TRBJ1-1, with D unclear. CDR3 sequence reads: CASGPRNTEAFF. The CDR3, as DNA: TGTGCCAGCGGGCCGAGGAACACTGAAGCTTTCTTT.